What follows are 5 T cell receptor beta chains derived from one specimen sequenced in a study of identical twins. TCRdb itself ran the 5' RACE reads through MiXCR, one entry per CDR3 protein. The data show hundreds of thousands of distinct CDR3 sequences, about 20% seen once. These sequences were also reported in another study, on T cells expressing NK-cell markers.

Specimen: PBMCs. The receptors were sampled from a woman younger than 30 in good health.

The sample holds a few counts of this clonotype. The V gene is TRBV12-3 or TRBV12-4, the J gene TRBJ2-6; D ambiguous. This CDR3 has 15 amino acids. V dropped 7 bases and J dropped 0 bases, with 10 bases sitting between them. The CDR3 DNA is TGTGCCAGCAACATGGCCAGCTCTGGGGCCAACGTCCTGACTTTC. Translated: CASNMASSGANVLTF.

This clonotype was found a few times. This sequence joins TRBV7-2 and TRBJ1-2; D is unclear. The CDR3 sequence is 14 residues long. V lost 1 base and J lost 4, with 10 bases in between. CDR1 SGHTA and CDR2 FQGNSA come from the germline V gene. The DNA for the CDR3 is TGTGCCAGCAGCTTAGTAAGGGTTGCCTATGGCTACACCTTC. This sequence encodes CASSLVRVAYGYTF.

Concerning this clonotype itself: Relative to the germline gene, one junction end is altered; a read error may explain this. The chain links TRBV7-7 to TRBJ2-5; D not certain. The length of the CDR3 is 14 residues. Germline V gene lookup returns CDR1 SSHAT and CDR2 FNYEAQ (reference sequence). The CDR3 coding sequence is TGTGCTAGCAGCTTATTGGCAGGAACAGAGACCCAGTACTTC. Its translation is CASSLLAGTETQYF.

The J gene is TRBJ2-2, the V gene TRBV7-2; either TRBD1 or TRBD2 may supply D (5 bases each). Deletions cut 1 base from V and 0 bases from J, with 12 bases between. Germline CDR1 SGHTA, CDR2 FQGNSA. The CDR3 length is 17 residues. CDR3 amino acids: CASSLGPGRSNTGELFF. DNA of the CDR3: TGTGCCAGCAGCTTAGGACCGGGACGGTCGAACACCGGGGAGCTGTTTTTT.

The V call is TRBV12-3 or TRBV12-4, the J call TRBJ2-1; 14 positions match TRBD2. The CDR3 contains 17 residues. V lost 5 bases, J lost 6 bases, and 9 bases stayed unmatched. This chain's CDR3 is CASSPRGGTSGSNEQFF. In DNA form, the CDR3 reads TGTGCCAGCAGTCCCCGCGGAGGGACTAGCGGGAGCAATGAGCAGTTCTTC.